This T cell receptor (beta chain) was identified during a study of blood T cell repertoires in COVID-19 (TCRdb year 2020). With respect to the entire study: Samples from collaborators originated in the United States, Italy and Spain and spanned both the acute and convalescent phases of COVID-19. The dataset comprised deeply sampled blood TCRbeta repertoires from subjects exposed to, actively infected with, or recovered from COVID-19. The repertoires were released in a freely available public database meant as a resource for research on the immune response to SARS-CoV-2. Where available, HLA class I and class II types were obtained from metadata supplied by the sample provider rather than from assay-based typing. The material from the prospective study consisted of cDNA or gDNA derived from T cells, B-cell-depleted T cells, or PBMCs. The sample metadata nearly always contained a de-identified subject ID, COVID-19 status, age in years and sex. The samples were drawn from two sources: the first 160 participants of the ongoing ImmuneRACE study, and fewer than 1,500 subjects contributed by 6 global collaborators. Paper-wide results and their limitations: How much clinical and demographic metadata was included differed by source and by participant, and the metadata was provided uncurated.

V is shortened by 3 bases, J by 4 bases, and the region joining them spans 10 bases. The CDR3 numbers 13 residues from cysteine through phenylalanine. Of all the DNA, just the CDR3 is kept, 39 bases in frame from base 1. Participants in the prospective study were aged roughly 18 to 90 years, lived in 24 United States geographic areas, and enrolled through a virtual design. In the prospective study, participants were assigned to cohorts based on the clinical history participants reported in a screening survey and a study questionnaire. Recovered participants in ImmuneRACE Cohort 3 were defined by two consecutive negative NP/OP PCR tests, clearance by a healthcare professional, or resolution of symptoms. Mobile phlebotomists in the prospective study collected whole blood, serum and a nasopharyngeal or oropharyngeal swab from every participant. Over a roughly 2-month period, participants in the prospective study had the option of providing additional blood draws and questionnaires. Before DNA extraction, blood samples from the prospective study were shipped at room temperature or frozen.

TCRbeta CDR3 regions were amplified from genomic DNA using the immunoSEQ Assay, a bias-controlled multiplex PCR. The study's processing was this. The number of nucleated cells in each sample was estimated by amplification of reference gene primers within the assay. Sequence reads were collapsed and filtered to measure the absolute abundance of every unique TCRbeta CDR3 rearrangement. For each sample, productive Simpson clonality was calculated as the square root of Simpson's diversity index across productive rearrangements. This is the immuneACCESS table as TCRdb keeps it, with only in-frame sequences that have V and J called. A part of the clones is gone; compared with another copy, unresolved V genes explain less than half, and the rest is unexplained. That table supplies the V and J calls and clone size; D and trimming were determined from the DNA. The sample records 170,000 or so clones, approximately 84% of which are singletons. Approximately 6.5% of the sample belongs to the ten largest clones.

This clone came up once. This receptor's antigen is unknown. No base-level quality is on record; no much larger clone is a single base apart. This chain joins TRBV12-3 or TRBV12-4 to TRBJ2-7; the D region possibly corresponds to TRBD2 (5 bases align). The TCR was taken from a woman aged 45 to 65 who had recovered from COVID-19. The specimen was PBMCs or T cells enriched from blood (not recorded which). The nucleotide sequence reads TGTGCCAGCAGTTTTAGTAGGGAGTACGAGCAGTACTTC. The resulting protein is CASSFSREYEQYF.